A selection of T cell receptor beta chains follows, all from one sample in a study of OX40 agonist ivuxolimab in advanced cancers. TCRdb keeps only in-frame clones here, not all; method: immunoSEQ multiplex PCR. The data contain over 45,000 clones, around 89% of them singletons. The source was CD4+ or CD8+ T cells sorted from blood, collected in a trial of the OX40 agonist ivuxolimab. Receptor source: an adult with an advanced solid tumor such as melanoma, head and neck, liver or kidney cancer. The CDR3 runs from the conserved cysteine through the conserved F or W. The D gene is left open where the match is weak. Clone size is not always given. Where it is, it says once, few, many or a class for expanded clones.

v_call	j_call	d_call	clone_size	cdr3_aa	cdr3_nt
TRBV11-2	TRBJ2-1	TRBD2	NA	CASSQGLREGYNEQFF	TGTGCCAGCAGCCAGGGTTTGAGGGAGGGCTACAATGAGCAGTTCTTC
TRBV21-1	TRBJ1-2	NA	NA	CASSKGGRQGGENYGYTF	TGTGCCAGCAGCAAGGGAGGACGGCAGGGGGGAGAGAACTATGGCTACACCTTC
TRBV11-2	TRBJ2-7	NA	NA	CASSLGLTYEQYF	TGTGCCAGCAGCTTAGGACTAACCTACGAGCAGTACTTC
TRBV28	TRBJ2-7	TRBD1	NA	CASSLLQGQGAENF	TGTGCCAGCAGTTTATTACAGGGACAGGGGGCCGAAAACTTC
TRBV9	TRBJ2-7	NA	NA	CASSVGTGISEQYF	TGTGCCAGCAGCGTAGGCACAGGGATTAGCGAGCAGTACTTC
TRBV29-1	TRBJ2-2	NA	NA	CSGQGTTGELFF	TGCAGCGGCCAGGGGACCACCGGGGAGCTGTTTTTT
TRBV5-6	TRBJ2-5	NA	NA	CASFSRQQETQYF	TGTGCCAGCTTTTCTAGACAGCAAGAGACCCAGTACTTC
TRBV4-1	TRBJ1-5	NA	NA	CASSQARDQPQHF	TGCGCCAGCAGCCAAGCGAGGGATCAGCCCCAGCATTTT
TRBV11-1	TRBJ2-7	NA	NA	CASSPSYEQYF	TGTGCCAGCAGCCCCTCCTACGAGCAGTACTTC
TRBV5-1	TRBJ2-1	TRBD1	NA	CASSLGWGQPDRWVF	TGCGCCAGCAGCTTGGGGTGGGGACAGCCGGACCGGTGGGTCTTC
TRBV19	TRBJ2-7	TRBD1	NA	CASSISVSVRDRGNEQYF	TGTGCCAGTAGTATATCAGTGTCGGTGCGGGACAGGGGTAACGAGCAGTACTTC
TRBV30	TRBJ2-7	NA	NA	CAWSTLRTEPYEQYF	TGTGCCTGGAGTACCCTCAGGACAGAACCCTACGAGCAGTACTTC
TRBV1	TRBJ1-2	NA	once	CTSSQDWGQGELNLGGYTF	TGCACCAGCAGCCAAGACTGGGGACAGGGGGAACTCAACTTAGGTGGCTACACCTTC
TRBV27	TRBJ2-2	TRBD2	once	CASSLAGVGTGELFF	TGTGCCAGCAGTTTAGCGGGAGTTGGGACCGGGGAGCTGTTTTTT
TRBV27	TRBJ1-1	TRBD1	NA	CASSLAGGNTEAFF	TGTGCCAGCAGTTTGGCAGGGGGGAACACTGAAGCTTTCTTT
TRBV27	TRBJ2-2	TRBD2	NA	CASTPLAGGPANTGELFF	TGTGCCAGCACCCCGCTAGCGGGAGGGCCCGCGAACACCGGGGAGCTGTTTTTT
TRBV2	TRBJ2-3	NA	once	CASSVRAASTDTQYF	TGTGCCAGCAGTGTGAGGGCAGCTAGCACAGATACGCAGTATTTT
TRBV7-2	TRBJ2-3	NA	NA	CASSPRTDTQYF	TGTGCCAGCAGCCCCCGGACAGATACGCAGTATTTT
TRBV5-1	TRBJ2-5	NA	NA	CASSLRLEETQYF	TGCGCCAGCAGCTTGAGGCTCGAAGAGACCCAGTACTTC
TRBV6-5	TRBJ1-1	NA	NA	CASSLSGWANTEAFF	TGTGCCAGCAGCCTATCCGGTTGGGCCAACACTGAAGCTTTCTTT
TRBV5-6	TRBJ1-1	NA	NA	CASSLVINRVADTEAFF	TGTGCCAGCAGCTTGGTTATCAACAGGGTGGCGGACACTGAAGCTTTCTTT
TRBV10-2	TRBJ2-1	NA	NA	CASSDFRANEQFF	TGCGCCAGCAGTGATTTCCGCGCCAATGAGCAGTTCTTC
TRBV27	TRBJ1-5	TRBD1	NA	CASSSRTGGNQPQHF	TGTGCCAGCAGTAGCAGGACAGGGGGCAATCAGCCCCAGCATTTT
TRBV27	TRBJ1-4	NA	NA	CASRGPEQIEKLFF	TGTGCCAGCAGAGGACCCGAACAAATTGAAAAACTGTTTTTT
TRBV20-1	TRBJ1-1	NA	NA	CSASGTDEAFF	TGCAGTGCAAGTGGGACGGATGAAGCTTTCTTT
TRBV6-5	TRBJ2-3	NA	NA	CASSYSIGEWDTQYF	TGTGCCAGCAGTTACTCGATAGGGGAATGGGATACGCAGTATTTT
TRBV5-6	TRBJ2-1	NA	NA	CASSLEGGPKNEQFF	TGTGCCAGCAGCTTGGAGGGGGGGCCCAAGAATGAGCAGTTCTTC
TRBV10-3	TRBJ2-7	NA	NA	CAISGGAYEQYF	TGTGCCATCAGTGGGGGGGCCTACGAGCAGTACTTC
TRBV5-4	TRBJ2-3	TRBD2	NA	CASSLGAGVGTDTQYF	TGTGCCAGCAGCTTGGGGGCGGGAGTGGGCACAGATACGCAGTATTTT
TRBV7-2	TRBJ2-7	NA	once	CASSLALAYEQYF	TGTGCCAGCAGCTTAGCACTAGCTTACGAGCAGTACTTC
TRBV9	TRBJ2-1	NA	NA	CASGPGGGGYNEQFF	TGTGCCAGCGGACCAGGCGGCGGAGGCTACAATGAGCAGTTCTTC
TRBV15	TRBJ2-1	NA	once	CATSARRNNEQFF	TGTGCCACCAGCGCCAGACGGAACAATGAGCAGTTCTTC
TRBV15	TRBJ2-7	NA	NA	CATSRDVGAGEQYF	TGTGCCACCAGCAGAGATGTAGGGGCCGGCGAGCAGTACTTC
TRBV5-4	TRBJ2-7	NA	NA	CASTHPDNSYEQYF	TGTGCCAGCACACATCCGGACAACTCCTACGAGCAGTACTTC
TRBV30	TRBJ2-1	TRBD2	NA	CAWSGVSGRTYNEQFF	TGTGCCTGGAGTGGGGTAAGCGGGAGGACATATAATGAGCAGTTCTTC
TRBV19	TRBJ2-7	TRBD2	NA	CASSIRLAGNYEQYF	TGTGCCAGTAGTATTAGGCTAGCGGGAAACTACGAGCAGTACTTC